Listed here is a single T cell receptor (beta chain). Its antigen is unknown. This specimen belongs to a study of cytotoxic CD8 clonotypes in ibrutinib-treated CLL. Study-level points and caveats: Sustained-remission patients were sampled at one set of times and progressing patients at different ones.

Only in-frame clones appear in the TCRdb table, and some are missing; sequencing was by immunoSEQ multiplex PCR. Of 250,000 to 350,000 clones in the sample, 60% to 80% were seen once. V was clipped by 3 bases and J by 10 bases, with 10 bases between them. Germline assignment: CDR1 KGHSH and CDR2 LQKENI. The CDR3 sequence is 13 residues long. Material: PBMCs, obtained at disease progression, from a patient treated with ibrutinib. The chain combines TRBV18 with TRBJ1-6, with D possibly TRBD1 on 5 matching bases. This clonotype was obtained from a human donor with chronic lymphocytic leukemia. The CDR3: CASSPGGWSPLHF. CDR3 nucleotides: TGTGCCAGCTCACCGGGGGGTTGGTCACCCCTCCACTTT.